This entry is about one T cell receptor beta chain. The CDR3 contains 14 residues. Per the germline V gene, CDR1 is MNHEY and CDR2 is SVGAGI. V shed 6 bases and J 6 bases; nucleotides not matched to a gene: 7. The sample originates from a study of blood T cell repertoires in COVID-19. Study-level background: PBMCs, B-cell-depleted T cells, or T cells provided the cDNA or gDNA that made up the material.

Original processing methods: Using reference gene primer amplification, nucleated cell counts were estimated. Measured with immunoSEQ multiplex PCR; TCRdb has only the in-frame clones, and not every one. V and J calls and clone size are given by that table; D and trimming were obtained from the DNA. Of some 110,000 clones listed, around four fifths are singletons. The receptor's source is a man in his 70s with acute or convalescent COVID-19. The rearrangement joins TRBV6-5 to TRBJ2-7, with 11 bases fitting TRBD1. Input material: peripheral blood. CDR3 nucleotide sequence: TGTGCCAGCAGGGCAACCGGGACAGGGGGCGAGCAGTACTTC. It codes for CASRATGTGGEQYF.